The following is a TCR beta chain sequence with its context. The data stem from a study of blood T cell repertoires in COVID-19. Turning to the study itself: In each case, the material was cDNA or gDNA derived from T cells, B-cell-depleted T cells, or PBMCs.

How the authors handled the data: Estimation of nucleated cell counts was performed using reference gene primer amplification. Libraries were prepared by immunoSEQ multiplex PCR; TCRdb keeps only in-frame clonotypes and omits some of them. That table supplies the V and J calls and clone size; D and trimming were determined from the DNA. Here the sample spans about 380,000 clones, 89% being singletons. Germline CDR1 SGHDN, CDR2 FVKESK. The V gene end was trimmed by 4 bases and the J gene end by 7 bases; junction bases not matched to a gene: 10. The CDR3 runs to 16 residues. The material sequenced was peripheral blood. V gene TRBV14 combines with J gene TRBJ2-2; 9 bases agree with TRBD2. The sequence was collected from a man aged 35-49 years with acute or convalescent COVID-19. In DNA form, the CDR3 reads TGTGCCAGCAGCCCTCTGGCGGGGGGGCCTGACGGGGAGCTGTTTTTT. It specifies CASSPLAGGPDGELFF.